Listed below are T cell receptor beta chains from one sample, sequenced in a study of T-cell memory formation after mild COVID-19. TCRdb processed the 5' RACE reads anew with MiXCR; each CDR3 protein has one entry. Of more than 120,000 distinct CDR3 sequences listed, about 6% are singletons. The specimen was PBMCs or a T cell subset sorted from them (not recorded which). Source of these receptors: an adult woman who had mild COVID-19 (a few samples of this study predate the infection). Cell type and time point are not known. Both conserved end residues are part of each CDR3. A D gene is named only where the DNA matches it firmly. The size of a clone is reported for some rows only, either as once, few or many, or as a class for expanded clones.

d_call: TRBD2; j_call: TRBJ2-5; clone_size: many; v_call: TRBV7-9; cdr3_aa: CASSPTSLKTETQYF; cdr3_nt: TGTGCCAGCAGCCCGACTAGCCTGAAGACGGAGACCCAGTACTTC
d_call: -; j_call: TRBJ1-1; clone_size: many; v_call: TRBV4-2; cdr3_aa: CASSPKRGPSEGTFF; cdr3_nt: TGTGCCAGCAGCCCGAAAAGGGGCCCCTCAGAGGGAACTTTCTTT
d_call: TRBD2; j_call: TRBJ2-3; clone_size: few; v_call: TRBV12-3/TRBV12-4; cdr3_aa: CASSPGTSGGVRYTQYF; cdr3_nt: TGTGCCAGCAGTCCGGGGACTAGCGGGGGTGTCAGATATACGCAGTATTTT
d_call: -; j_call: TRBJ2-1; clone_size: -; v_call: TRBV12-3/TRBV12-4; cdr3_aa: CASITDGYNEQFF; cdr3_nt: TGTGCCAGCATCACCGACGGCTACAATGAGCAGTTCTTC
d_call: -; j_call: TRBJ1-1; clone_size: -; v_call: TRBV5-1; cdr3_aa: CASSAAGSSAPEAFF; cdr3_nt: TGCGCCAGCAGCGCGGCAGGGTCTTCTGCCCCTGAAGCTTTCTTT
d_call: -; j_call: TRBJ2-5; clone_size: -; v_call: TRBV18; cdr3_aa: CASSPPRPQETQYF; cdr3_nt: TGTGCCAGCTCACCACCGCGGCCTCAAGAGACCCAGTACTTC
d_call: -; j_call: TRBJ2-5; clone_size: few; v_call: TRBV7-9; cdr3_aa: CASSPLLETQYF; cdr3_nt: TGTGCCAGCAGCCCACTTTTAGAGACCCAGTACTTC
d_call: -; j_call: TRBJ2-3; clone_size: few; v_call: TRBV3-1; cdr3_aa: CASSLQQGSGDTQYF; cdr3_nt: TGTGCCAGCAGCCTACAACAGGGTAGCGGAGATACGCAGTATTTT
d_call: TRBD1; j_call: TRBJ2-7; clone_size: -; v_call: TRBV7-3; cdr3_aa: CASSLIGWTRDRGGMEQYF; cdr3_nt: TGTGCCAGCAGCTTAATCGGTTGGACCCGGGACAGGGGAGGCATGGAGCAGTACTTC
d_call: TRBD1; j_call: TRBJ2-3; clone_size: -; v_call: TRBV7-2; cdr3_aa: CASSPNAGTGVDF; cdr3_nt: TGTGCCAGCAGCCCTAATGCCGGGACAGGGGTCGACTTT
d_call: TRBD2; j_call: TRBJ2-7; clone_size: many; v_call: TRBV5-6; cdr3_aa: CASSLGLAGAYEQYF; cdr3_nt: TGTGCCAGCAGCTTGGGACTAGCGGGGGCCTACGAGCAGTACTTC
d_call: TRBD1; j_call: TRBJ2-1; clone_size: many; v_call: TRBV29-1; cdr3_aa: CSGGDSWNEQFF; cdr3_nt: TGCAGCGGAGGGGACAGCTGGAATGAGCAGTTCTTC
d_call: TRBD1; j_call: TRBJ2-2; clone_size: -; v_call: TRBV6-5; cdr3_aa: CASRNTGTGQTGELFF; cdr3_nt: TGTGCCAGCAGGAACACCGGGACAGGGCAAACCGGGGAGCTGTTTTTT
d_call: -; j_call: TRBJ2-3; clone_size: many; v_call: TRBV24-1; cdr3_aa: CATSDYGGPTQYF; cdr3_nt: TGTGCCACCAGTGATTACGGGGGTCCAACGCAGTATTTT
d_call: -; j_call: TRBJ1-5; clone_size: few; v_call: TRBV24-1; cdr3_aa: CATSGAPAREHF; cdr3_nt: TGTGCCACCAGTGGAGCCCCAGCGCGGGAGCATTTT
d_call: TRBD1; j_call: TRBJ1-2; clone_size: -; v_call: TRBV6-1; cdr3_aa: CASSEQGQKDGYTF; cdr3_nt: TGTGCCAGCAGTGAGCAGGGACAGAAGGATGGCTACACCTTC